This T cell receptor (beta chain) was recovered during a study of control samples from healthy donors and cancer patients. TCRdb keeps only in-frame clones here, not all; method: immunoSEQ multiplex PCR. Of 30,000 to 40,000 clones listed, approximately 95% are singletons. Germline CDR1 and CDR2: MNHEY and SVGEGT. V was pared by 7 bases and J by 0 bases, with 13 bases between. This CDR3 has 14 amino acids. Sample: PBMCs. The chain has TRBV6-2 or TRBV6-3 and TRBJ2-7, with TRBD1 as a possible D gene (5 bases). This clonotype was sampled from a man aged 35 to 55 with colorectal cancer. The CDR3 spells CASTPWGGSYEQYF. The CDR3 region has the DNA TGTGCCAGCACCCCCTGGGGCGGCTCCTACGAGCAGTACTTC.